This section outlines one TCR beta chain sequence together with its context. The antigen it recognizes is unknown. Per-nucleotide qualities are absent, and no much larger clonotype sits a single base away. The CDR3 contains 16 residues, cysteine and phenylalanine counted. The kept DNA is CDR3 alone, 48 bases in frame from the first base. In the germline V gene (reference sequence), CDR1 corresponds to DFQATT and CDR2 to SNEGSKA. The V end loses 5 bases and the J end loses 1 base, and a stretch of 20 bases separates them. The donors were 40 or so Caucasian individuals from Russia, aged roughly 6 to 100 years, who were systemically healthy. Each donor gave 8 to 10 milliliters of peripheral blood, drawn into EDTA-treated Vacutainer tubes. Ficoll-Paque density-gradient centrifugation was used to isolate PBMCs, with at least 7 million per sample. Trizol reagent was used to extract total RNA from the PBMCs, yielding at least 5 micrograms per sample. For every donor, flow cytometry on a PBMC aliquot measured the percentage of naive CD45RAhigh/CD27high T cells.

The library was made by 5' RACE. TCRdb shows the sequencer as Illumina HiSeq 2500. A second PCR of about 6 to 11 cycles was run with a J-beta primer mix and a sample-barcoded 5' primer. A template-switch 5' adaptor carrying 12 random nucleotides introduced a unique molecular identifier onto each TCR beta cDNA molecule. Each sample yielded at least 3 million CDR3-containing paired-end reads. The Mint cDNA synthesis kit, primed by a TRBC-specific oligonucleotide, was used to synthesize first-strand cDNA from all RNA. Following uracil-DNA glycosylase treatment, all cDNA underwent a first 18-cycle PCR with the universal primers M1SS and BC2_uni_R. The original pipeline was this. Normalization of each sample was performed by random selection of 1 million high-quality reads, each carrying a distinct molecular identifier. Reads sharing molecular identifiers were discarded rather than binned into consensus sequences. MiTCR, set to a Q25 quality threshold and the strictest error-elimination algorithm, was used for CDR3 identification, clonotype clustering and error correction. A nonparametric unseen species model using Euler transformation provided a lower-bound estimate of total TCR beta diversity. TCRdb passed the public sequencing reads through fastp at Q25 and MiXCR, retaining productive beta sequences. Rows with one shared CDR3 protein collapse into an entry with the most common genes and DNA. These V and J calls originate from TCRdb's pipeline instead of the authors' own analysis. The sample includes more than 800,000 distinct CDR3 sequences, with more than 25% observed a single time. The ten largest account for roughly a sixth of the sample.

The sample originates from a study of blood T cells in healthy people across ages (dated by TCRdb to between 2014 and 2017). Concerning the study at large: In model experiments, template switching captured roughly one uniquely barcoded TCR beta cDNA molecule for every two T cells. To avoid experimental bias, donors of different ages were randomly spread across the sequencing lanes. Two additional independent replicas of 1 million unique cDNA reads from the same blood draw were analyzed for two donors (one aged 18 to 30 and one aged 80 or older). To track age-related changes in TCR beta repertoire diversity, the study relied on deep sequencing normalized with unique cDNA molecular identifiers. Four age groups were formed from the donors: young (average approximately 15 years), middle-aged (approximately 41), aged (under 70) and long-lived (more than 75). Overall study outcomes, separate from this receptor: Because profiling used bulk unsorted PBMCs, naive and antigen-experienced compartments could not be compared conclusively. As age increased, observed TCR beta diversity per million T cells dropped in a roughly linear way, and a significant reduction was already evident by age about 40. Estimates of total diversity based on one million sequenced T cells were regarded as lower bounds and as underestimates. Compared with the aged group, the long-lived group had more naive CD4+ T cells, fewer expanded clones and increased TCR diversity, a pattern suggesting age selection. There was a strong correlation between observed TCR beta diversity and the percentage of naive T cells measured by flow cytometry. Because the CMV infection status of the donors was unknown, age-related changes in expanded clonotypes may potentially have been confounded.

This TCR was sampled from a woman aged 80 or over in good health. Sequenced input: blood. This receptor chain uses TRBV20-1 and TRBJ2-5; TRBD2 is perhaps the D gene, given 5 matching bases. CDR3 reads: CSARWAGGALQETQYF. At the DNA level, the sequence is TGCAGTGCTCGGTGGGCGGGCGGAGCACTCCAAGAGACCCAGTACTTC.